These T cell receptor beta chains were read from a single sample in a study of blood T cell repertoires in COVID-19. Some clones are missing from TCRdb's copy, which holds only in-frame ones; the method was immunoSEQ multiplex PCR. The sample shows about 280,000 clones, approximately 85% of them seen only once. The sequenced material came from peripheral blood. These receptors came from a man aged 50-59 years with active or convalescent COVID-19. CDR3s include the opening cysteine and the closing phenylalanine or tryptophan.

v_gene,j_gene,CDR3aa
TRBV6-5,TRBJ2-3,CASSLSRDTQYF
TRBV28,TRBJ1-2,CASRPITGTANYGYTF
TRBV6-5,TRBJ2-7,CASNPLAGGSSEQYF
TRBV5-5,TRBJ2-3,CASSLEGGRRIDTQYF
TRBV4-1,TRBJ1-2,CATRSQTRDITLGGYTF
TRBV4-1,TRBJ2-1,CASSHRTIDEQFF
TRBV9,TRBJ2-1,CASSVTTSGSYNEQFF
TRBV7-3,TRBJ1-5,CASSLLSVVQPQHF
TRBV9,TRBJ2-4,CASSGTDQNIQYF
TRBV6-5,TRBJ1-1,CASSRDRASTEAFF
TRBV9,TRBJ2-7,CASSAASTSYEQYF
TRBV4-2,TRBJ2-5,CASSQEERGTQYF
TRBV6-1,TRBJ1-5,CASSESGGYQPQHF
TRBV15,TRBJ2-1,CATSVLVGARNEQFF
TRBV9,TRBJ2-7,CASSLEGRESNEQYF
TRBV24-1,TRBJ2-2,CATQSDKNTGELFF
TRBV6-2/TRBV6-3,TRBJ2-1,CASSPPRTSGYNEQFF
TRBV7-3,TRBJ2-7,CASSPGTSGRWEQYF